The 14 T cell receptor beta chains below come from one sample, sequenced in a study of cytomegalovirus exposure and HLA in healthy donors. PCR primers comprised 60 Vbeta and 13 Jbeta primers. Here immunoSEQ multiplex PCR was the method, and the copy in TCRdb shows in-frame clones only, minus some. The sample has over 150,000 clones, 80% seen once. Sequencing used PBMCs. These receptors came from a man younger than 45 in good health and CMV-seropositive.

This rearrangement joins TRBV5-4 to TRBJ2-1; 10 nucleotides match TRBD2. The V gene end was trimmed by 3 bases and the J gene end by 3 bases; junction bases not matched to a gene: 9. The CDR3 loop spans 17 amino acids. Germline assignment: CDR1 SGHNT and CDR2 YYREEE (reference sequence). CDR3: CASSWRLAGAHYNEQFF. CDR3 bases: TGTGCCAGCAGCTGGCGGCTAGCGGGAGCCCACTACAATGAGCAGTTCTTC. The complete variable domain, with remaining parts taken from reference TRBV5-4 and TRBJ2-1, reads ETGVTQSPTHLIKTRGQQVTLRCSSQSGHNTVSWYQQALGQGPQFIFQYYREEENGRGNFPPRFSGLQFPNYSSELNVNALELDDSALYLCASSWRLAGAHYNEQFFGPGTRLTVL.

This clone was seen only a few times. The chain couples TRBV15 to TRBJ2-1; possibly TRBD2 for D (6 bases). Trimming shortened V by 0 bases and J by 4 bases, and 16 bases separated the two germline ends. Germline V CDR1 and CDR2: LNHNV, YYDKDF (reference sequence). There are 17 residues in the CDR3. The CDR3 region has the DNA TGTGCCACCAGCAGAGATCTCGCTAGCGTCTCATACAATGAGCAGTTCTTC. This gives the protein CATSRDLASVSYNEQFF.

The rearrangement joins TRBV19 to TRBJ2-7; D ambiguous. Germline values: CDR1 LNHDA, CDR2 SQIVND (reference sequence). CDR3 length equals 11 residues. Trimming cost V 7 bases and J 4 bases, with 8 bases left between them. The CDR3 loop is CASIMAYEQYF. The CDR3, as DNA: TGTGCCAGTATAATGGCTTACGAGCAGTACTTC.

This clone was observed a single time. The genes are TRBV13 and TRBJ1-1, with a weak D call TRBD1 (6 bases). The CDR3 covers 17 residues. The V gene lost 5 bases and the J gene lost 0 bases, with 19 bases spanning the gap. Germline loops: CDR1 PRHDT, CDR2 FYEKMQ (reference sequence). The CDR3 DNA follows: TGTGCCAGCAGCCCAGGACAGTTAGCGTTTGTGAACACTGAAGCTTTCTTT. This encodes CASSPGQLAFVNTEAFF.

The gene calls are TRBV7-9 and TRBJ1-2; TRBD1 is a possible D gene (6 bases). The V end lost 1 base, the J end lost 5 bases, and 14 bases lay between the germline ends. The CDR3 is made up of 15 amino acids. Looked up from germline, CDR1 is SEHNR and CDR2 is FQNEAQ (reference sequence). In DNA, the CDR3 is TGTGCCAGCAGCTTAGGCAGGGACAAAGGGTATGGCTACACCTTC. The encoded protein is CASSLGRDKGYGYTF.

This clone was found many times. The rearrangement joins TRBV6-4 to TRBJ2-1; D unresolved. V lost 5 bases and J lost 14, with 19 bases in between. The CDR3 loop spans 13 amino acids. Germline-derived CDR1 and CDR2 are MRHNA and SNTAGT. The CDR3 is CASSYAPRNLEFF. CDR3 nucleotide sequence: TGTGCCAGCAGTTACGCACCCCGGAACCTAGAGTTCTTC.

This rearrangement joins TRBV27 to TRBJ1-1; no clear D. Germline V gene data show CDR1 as MNHEY and CDR2 as SMNVEV (reference sequence). The CDR3 runs 13 residues. V lost 4 bases and J lost 1, with 7 bases in between. For the CDR3, the DNA is TGTGCCAGCAGTTCGTCAGAGAACACTGAAGCTTTCTTT. Translating it yields CASSSSENTEAFF.

The chain uses TRBV5-1 and TRBJ2-1, with 10 bases matching TRBD2. Trimming cost V 0 bases and J 0 bases; bases outside gene matches: 3. Germline CDR1 is SGHRS and CDR2 is YFSETQ. The CDR3 is made up of 17 amino acids. CDR3 coding DNA: TGCGCCAGCAGCTTGGGACTAGCGGGTATCTCCTACAATGAGCAGTTCTTC. It encodes CASSLGLAGISYNEQFF.

The rearrangement uses TRBV6-6 and TRBJ2-7; D perhaps matches TRBD1 (6 bases). Germline V gives CDR1 MNHNY, CDR2 SVGAGI (reference sequence). The CDR3 is made up of 12 amino acids. V lost 2 bases, J lost 4 bases, and 6 bases lay in between. In DNA form, the CDR3 reads TGTGCCAGCAGTTACGGACAGTACGAGCAGTACTTC. Translating gives CASSYGQYEQYF.

This clone has a single count. The J gene is TRBJ1-1, the V gene TRBV20-1; no clear D. CDR1 DFQATT and CDR2 SNEGSKA come from the germline V gene (reference sequence). The CDR3 sequence is 11 residues long. DNA for the CDR3: TGCAGGGCCCCGAGGTGCACTGAAGCTTTCTTT. Translation gives CRAPRCTEAFF.

Only a few counts were recorded for this clone. This sequence joins TRBV5-6 and TRBJ1-1; TRBD1 aligns across 7 bases. J lost 1 base, V lost 2 bases, and 5 bases had no gene match. The CDR3 has 15 residues. Germline-derived CDR1 and CDR2 are SGHDT and YYEEEE. The CDR3 loop is CASSLGGGSNTEAFF. Here the CDR3 DNA reads TGTGCCAGCAGCTTAGGAGGGGGCTCGAACACTGAAGCTTTCTTT.

The chain joins TRBV15 to TRBJ1-2, with 12 bases aligning to TRBD1. The J segment lost 7 bases and the V segment lost 0 bases, leaving 9 bases of the junction unmatched. CDR3 length: 17 amino acids. Per germline, CDR1 LNHNV and CDR2 YYDKDF (reference sequence). The CDR3 here is CATSREGTGGAYGGYTF. The CDR3 DNA sequence: TGTGCCACCAGCAGAGAAGGGACAGGGGGCGCTTACGGTGGCTACACCTTC.

The chain recombines TRBV5-6 with TRBJ2-3; unclear D gene. Trimming took 1 base from V and 6 from J, leaving 18 bases between them. The germline CDR1 and CDR2 sequences are SGHDT and YYEEEE. The CDR3 loop spans 16 amino acids. This chain's CDR3 is CASSLRSHTLVDTQYF. CDR3 bases: TGTGCCAGCAGCTTGAGGAGCCATACCTTGGTGGATACGCAGTATTTT.

The chain joins TRBV5-1 to TRBJ2-5; 7 bases are shared with TRBD1. The assigned J gene may be wrong: the sequence end matches TRBJ2-7 better. CDR1 is SGHRS, CDR2 YFSETQ, per germline. This CDR3 is built from 15 residues. CDR3 DNA sequence: TGCGCCAGCAGCTTTACAGGGGTGGGATCCTACGAGCAGTACTTC. Translation gives CASSFTGVGSYEQYF.